Reported below is one T cell receptor beta chain. It was at deep level that the assay was run. Repertoires were generated with immunoSEQ multiplex PCR, while TCRdb's copy carries only in-frame clones and drops some. There are over 950,000 clones in the sample; approximately 80% occur only once, and about 0.89% lies in the top ten. The data were obtained in a study of shared clonotypes between healthy human individuals. The donors were adults (healthy and HIV-negative) with no recent acute infections or vaccinations. The clonotype was recovered from a young man in good health. Some clones in this sample may be carry-over from other donors' samples. The sequenced material came from memory CD4+ T cells from PBMCs. Regarding subset: CD45RA-negative fraction.

For the CDR3, the DNA is TGCGCCAGCAGCCGAATACTAGATCTCACAGATACGCAGTATTTT. It specifies CASSRILDLTDTQYF. The rearrangement joins TRBV4-1 to TRBJ2-3; a possible D gene is TRBD2 (5 bases). The V and J ends lost 4 bases and 2 bases respectively, with 13 bases between them. This CDR3 is built from 15 residues. Germline-derived CDR1 and CDR2 are MGHRA and YSYEKL.